This T cell receptor beta chain is from a study of blood T cell repertoires in COVID-19 (dated by TCRdb to about 2020). Regarding the study in general: Collaborator samples came from the United States, Italy and Spain and covered acute and convalescent phases of COVID-19. The prospective study material was composed of cDNA or gDNA derived from T cells, B-cell-depleted T cells, or PBMCs. Deeply sampled blood TCRbeta repertoires from subjects exposed to, actively infected with, or recovered from COVID-19 were included in the dataset. The repertoires were made available in a free public database intended to serve as a resource for research on the immune response to SARS-CoV-2. The samples were drawn from the first 160 participants of the ongoing ImmuneRACE study and from some 1,300 subjects provided by 6 global collaborators. A de-identified subject ID, COVID-19 status, age in years and sex were almost always included in the sample metadata. Where available, HLA class I and class II types were taken from metadata supplied by the sample provider and were not determined by assay-based typing. Summary of the overall study and its limitations: The amount of clinical and demographic metadata varied by source and participant and was provided uncurated.

The immunoSEQ Assay, a bias-controlled multiplex PCR, was used to amplify TCRbeta CDR3 regions from genomic DNA. The original pipeline was this. The number of nucleated cells in each sample was estimated from the amplification of reference gene primers within the assay. To quantify the absolute abundance of each unique TCRbeta CDR3 rearrangement, sequence reads were collapsed and filtered. For each sample, productive Simpson clonality was calculated as the square root of Simpson's diversity index over productive rearrangements. This is the immuneACCESS table as TCRdb keeps it, with only in-frame sequences that have V and J called. A part of the clones is gone; compared with another copy, unresolved V genes explain less than half, and the rest is unexplained. The DNA gave D and trimming, while V, J and clone size come from that table. Recorded for this sample are fewer than 350,000 clones; approximately 91% of them occurred a single time. The ten largest account for 2% to 2.5% of the sample.

Participants in the prospective study were enrolled through a virtual design, were aged about 18 to 100 years, and lived in 20 to 30 United States geographic areas. In the prospective study, cohorts were assigned on the basis of participant-reported clinical history obtained from a screening survey and a study questionnaire. Each participant in the prospective study had whole blood, serum and a nasopharyngeal or oropharyngeal swab collected by mobile phlebotomists. Participants in the prospective study had the option to provide additional blood draws and questionnaires over a roughly 2-month period. Blood samples from the prospective study were shipped frozen or at room temperature prior to DNA extraction. Points on this clone: Its cognate antigen has yet to be identified. Per-base qualities were not stored, and no clone one base away is much larger.

The sequencing sample was made of PBMCs or T cells enriched from blood (not recorded which). The receptor was derived from a woman in her forties with acute COVID-19.

The DNA sequence is given as TGCGCCAGCAGCCACCTCCGGGACAACGAAAAACTGTTTTTT. Its translation is CASSHLRDNEKLFF. The chain links TRBV4-1 with TRBJ1-4; matching of 6 bases hints at TRBD1 as the D gene. From the cysteine through the phenylalanine, the CDR3 covers 14 amino acids. The sequence is cut down to CDR3 DNA, 42 bases in frame from base 1. CDR1 MGHRA and CDR2 YSYEKL are derived from the germline V gene. The junction shows trimming of 3 bases on V and 8 bases on J, plus 13 bases between the germline ends.